The present T cell receptor (beta chain) was sequenced within a study of T cells in narcolepsy. Assay used: immunoSEQ multiplex PCR; TCRdb lists only in-frame clones, some missing. The repertoire consists of about 30,000 clones, with over 80% occurring once and the leading ten covering over 0.9%. The germline V and J ends were trimmed by 1 base and 3 bases, with 7 bases remaining between them. CDR1 SGHRS and CDR2 YFSETQ come from the germline V gene. This CDR3 is 13 amino acids long. The genes are TRBV5-1 and TRBJ2-5; D is ambiguous. The TCR was taken from a human donor with narcolepsy. Sequencing was carried out using CD45RA- memory CD4+ T cells from PBMCs. The CDR3 reads CASSLIGKETQYF. The CDR3 region has the DNA TGCGCCAGCAGCTTGATAGGGAAAGAGACCCAGTACTTC.